This entry lists 21 T cell receptor beta chains sequenced from one sample in a study of T cells and Merkel cell carcinoma outcomes. Clones were sequenced by immunoSEQ multiplex PCR, and TCRdb holds only the in-frame ones, with some missing. Among some 2,000 clones listed, more than 90% were seen once. Sequenced material: tumor tissue from Merkel cell carcinoma. The source is a human donor with Merkel cell carcinoma.

The CDR3 spells CAISIYSLNQPQHF. Here the CDR3 DNA reads TGTGCCATCAGTATTTACAGCCTCAATCAGCCCCAGCATTTT. The chain is built from TRBV10-3 and TRBJ1-5; D call uncertain. There are 14 residues in the CDR3. Germline V gene data show CDR1 as ENHRY and CDR2 as SYGVKD. The V end was cut by 5 bases, the J end by 3 bases, with 11 bases between.

V is TRBV30 and J is TRBJ1-1, with 10 bases aligning to TRBD1. Germline V gene data show CDR1 as GTSNPN and CDR2 as SVGIG (reference sequence). The CDR3 is 17 residues long. With 0 bases clipped from V and 0 bases from J, the junction kept 7 bases outside the gene matches. The CDR3 loop reads CAWSVSGQGMLNTEAFF. In DNA, the CDR3 is TGTGCCTGGAGTGTATCGGGACAGGGGATGTTGAACACTGAAGCTTTCTTT.

Details on this clone: The junction differs from germline at one of its ends, possibly a read error. The rearrangement links TRBV29-1 to TRBJ2-3, with TRBD2 matching over 10 bases. Germline assignment: CDR1 SQVTM and CDR2 ANQGSEA. This CDR3 is 15 amino acids long. CDR3 protein: CSAEGASGGPGTQYF. DNA of the CDR3: TGCAGCGCTGAAGGGGCTAGCGGGGGCCCGGGTACGCAGTATTTT.

The CDR3 DNA follows: TGTGCCAGCAAGCGGCGGGACGAGCAGTACTTC. It translates to CASKRRDEQYF. This chain links TRBV6-6 with TRBJ2-7; D might be TRBD2 (5 bases). Per germline, CDR1 MNHNY and CDR2 SVGAGI (reference sequence). Trimming stripped 7 bases from V and 5 bases from J, with 9 bases between. The CDR3 is 11 residues long.

The chain links TRBV6-5 to TRBJ2-7, with D possibly being TRBD1 or TRBD2 (5 bases each). The CDR3 extends over 13 amino acids. The germline V gene has CDR1 MNHEY and CDR2 SVGAGI. V lost 4 bases and J 1 base, leaving 8 bases between the germline ends. This chain's CDR3 is CASSWGSSYEQYF. The CDR3 DNA sequence: TGTGCCAGCAGTTGGGGGAGTTCCTACGAGCAGTACTTC.

The rearrangement links TRBV4-1 to TRBJ2-5, with D perhaps matching TRBD1 (6 bases). Trimming removed 1 base from V and 5 bases from J, with 14 bases in between. Looked up from germline, CDR1 is MGHRA and CDR2 is YSYEKL. The CDR3 sequence is 15 residues long. The CDR3 sequence is CASSQALRGWETQYF. DNA of the CDR3: TGCGCCAGCAGCCAAGCATTAAGGGGGTGGGAGACCCAGTACTTC.

Remarks on this clone: Germline and junction disagree at one end, which may indicate a read error. The chain recombines TRBV4-2 with TRBJ2-5; D tentatively fits TRBD1 or TRBD2 (5 bases each). This CDR3 region has 14 residues. CDR1 is LGHNA and CDR2 is YNFKEQ in the germline V gene. The CDR3 protein is CVSSRVGEIGTQYF. DNA for the CDR3: TGTGTCAGCAGCCGGGTGGGGGAAATTGGGACCCAGTACTTC.

The chain recombines TRBV18 with TRBJ1-4; D is uncertain. The germline CDR1 and CDR2 sequences are KGHSH and LQKENI. The CDR3 runs 14 residues. The ends were cut back, 3 bases at V and 7 bases at J, with 12 bases in the middle. Written as DNA, the CDR3 is TGTGCCAGCTCACCTGAGGTTCAGCGTGAAAAACTGTTTTTT. Protein: CASSPEVQREKLFF.

The genes are TRBV10-3 and TRBJ2-5, with D perhaps matching TRBD1 (6 bases). There are 13 residues in the CDR3. Per the germline V gene, CDR1 is ENHRY and CDR2 is SYGVKD. Trimming took off 6 bases at V and 4 bases at J, with 12 bases between the two ends. In DNA, the CDR3 is TGTGCCATCAGGGACAGCTCGGGAGAGACCCAGTACTTC. Its translation is CAIRDSSGETQYF.

The gene calls are TRBV6-5 and TRBJ2-7; the match to TRBD2 covers 8 bases. Germline V CDR1 and CDR2: MNHEY, SVGAGI. CDR3 length equals 14 residues. Germline trimming cut 6 bases from V and 4 bases from J; bases unmatched to any gene: 8. This CDR3 reads CASSPRRGVYEQYF. The CDR3 coding sequence is TGTGCCAGCAGCCCCCGGCGGGGGGTTTACGAGCAGTACTTC.

V gene TRBV5-1 combines with J gene TRBJ2-7; 12 bases fit TRBD1. In germline, CDR1 is SGHRS, CDR2 YFSETQ. The CDR3 runs 16 residues. J gave up 5 bases and V 0 bases, and 6 bases lay outside the gene matches. CDR3 amino acids: CASSLGLGTGGDEQYF. As DNA, the CDR3 is TGCGCCAGCAGCTTGGGACTCGGGACAGGGGGCGACGAGCAGTACTTC.

The chain employs TRBV20-1 and TRBJ2-7; D is undetermined. V lost 2 bases and J 3 bases, leaving 5 bases between the germline ends. Germline V lookup: CDR1 DFQATT, CDR2 SNEGSKA (reference sequence). The CDR3 spans 11 residues. CDR3 region: CSARSDYEQYF. CDR3 DNA sequence: TGCAGTGCTAGAAGCGACTACGAGCAGTACTTC.

Here the CDR3 DNA reads TGTGCCAGTAGTGGGGCAGGGGGTGGAAATCAGCCCCAGCATTTT. Protein product: CASSGAGGGNQPQHF. The gene calls are TRBV19 and TRBJ1-5, with TRBD1 matching 7 bases. Germline V gives CDR1 LNHDA, CDR2 SQIVND (reference sequence). The V and J ends lost 5 bases and 4 bases, in that order; junction bases with no gene match: 8. This CDR3 region has 15 residues.

The chain uses TRBV28 and TRBJ2-5; D uncertain. Germline-derived CDR1 and CDR2 are MDHEN and SYDVKM. Trimming removed 2 bases at V and 2 bases at J, with 9 bases between. This CDR3 contains 14 residues. The CDR3 region has the DNA TGTGCCAGCAGTTTAGGTTTTCAACAAGAGACCCAGTACTTC. Protein product: CASSLGFQQETQYF.

The V gene is TRBV29-1, the J gene TRBJ2-7; perhaps TRBD2 as D (6 bases). This CDR3 comprises 10 residues. Per the germline V gene, CDR1 is SQVTM and CDR2 is ANQGSEA. Trimming removed 5 bases from V and 7 bases from J, with 9 bases in between. CDR3 bases: TGCAGCGTTCTAGGGAGGGAGCAGTACTTC. Protein sequence: CSVLGREQYF.

Concerning this clone itself: At one boundary the junction diverges from the germline segment, which might be a read error. This rearrangement joins TRBV30 to TRBJ1-3, with D perhaps TRBD1 (6 bases). The CDR3 is 14 residues long. Germline CDR1 GTSNPN, CDR2 SVGIG (reference sequence). In DNA, the CDR3 is TGTGCTTGGAGTCCAGGGGTGGACGGAAACACCATATATTTT. Protein sequence: CAWSPGVDGNTIYF.

The rearrangement uses TRBV29-1 and TRBJ1-2; TRBD1 aligns across 11 bases. The CDR3 spans 18 residues. From germline, CDR1 is SQVTM and CDR2 ANQGSEA. V shed 3 bases, J shed 3 bases, and the junction held 15 bases outside the gene matches. The CDR3 DNA sequence: TGCAGCGTTGAGTATTCGGGGACAGGGGGTGGGGAACACTATGGCTACACCTTC. This codes for CSVEYSGTGGGEHYGYTF.

The chain joins TRBV2 to TRBJ1-1; 7 bases are a match to TRBD1. This CDR3 is 11 amino acids long. Germline CDR1 SNHLY, CDR2 FYNNEI. V lost 11 bases and J lost 7; bases outside the gene matches: 7. The CDR3 DNA is TGTGCCGGCCGGGACAGAGATGAAGCTTTCTTT. As protein: CAGRDRDEAFF.

There are a few counts of this clone. The rearrangement joins TRBV18 to TRBJ2-1; D is undetermined. V was cut by 3 bases and J by 7 bases, with 4 bases left in between. Germline V gene lookup returns CDR1 KGHSH and CDR2 LQKENI. This CDR3 comprises 11 residues. The CDR3 loop reads CASSPGNEQFF. DNA of the CDR3: TGTGCCAGCTCACCGGGAAATGAGCAGTTCTTC.

The sample holds one count of this clone. This chain connects TRBV19 to TRBJ1-1; D gene unclear. The CDR3 is 13 residues long. The ends were cut back, 6 bases at V and 1 base at J, with 9 bases in the middle. Looked up from germline, CDR1 is LNHDA and CDR2 is SQIVND (reference sequence). CDR3 sequence: CASRITRNTEAFF. CDR3 in DNA: TGTGCCAGTAGGATAACAAGGAACACTGAAGCTTTCTTT. Based on the CDR3 plus reference TRBV19 and TRBJ1-1, the full variable domain is DGGITQSPKYLFRKEGQNVTLSCEQNLNHDAMYWYRQDPGQGLRLIYYSQIVNDFQKGDIAEGYSVSREKKESFPLTVTSAQKNPTAFYLCASRITRNTEAFFGQGTRLTVV.

This chain links TRBV29-1 with TRBJ2-3, with D unclear. CDR3 length: 14 residues. Germline assignment: CDR1 SQVTM and CDR2 ANQGSEA. V lost 5 bases and J lost 0, with 12 bases in between. The CDR3 region has the DNA TGCAGCGTTCGAAGTAGCAGTAGCACAGATACGCAGTATTTT. It specifies CSVRSSSSTDTQYF.